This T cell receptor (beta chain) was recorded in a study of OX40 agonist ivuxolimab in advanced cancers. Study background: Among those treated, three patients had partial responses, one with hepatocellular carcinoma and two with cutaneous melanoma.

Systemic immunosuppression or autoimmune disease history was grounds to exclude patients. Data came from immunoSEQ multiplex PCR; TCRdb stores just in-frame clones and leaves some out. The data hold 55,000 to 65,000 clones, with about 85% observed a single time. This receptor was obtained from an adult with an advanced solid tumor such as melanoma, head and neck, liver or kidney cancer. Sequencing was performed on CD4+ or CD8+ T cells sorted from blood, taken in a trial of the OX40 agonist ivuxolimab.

CDR3 in DNA: TGTGCCAGCAGCTTGGAAAGTCAAAACACTGAAGCTTTCTTT. This encodes CASSLESQNTEAFF. The chain recombines TRBV5-4 with TRBJ1-1; the D is unclear. In germline, CDR1 is SGHNT, CDR2 YYREEE (reference sequence). The germline V and J ends were trimmed by 0 bases and 2 bases, with 8 bases remaining between them. The CDR3 consists of 14 residues. The entire variable domain, with the rest obtained from reference TRBV5-4 and TRBJ1-1, is as follows: ETGVTQSPTHLIKTRGQQVTLRCSSQSGHNTVSWYQQALGQGPQFIFQYYREEENGRGNFPPRFSGLQFPNYSSELNVNALELDDSALYLCASSLESQNTEAFFGQGTRLTVV.